This TCR beta chain was sequenced in a study of response to subunit inactivated influenza vaccine. A single record per CDR3 protein comes from TCRdb applying MiXCR to the RT-PCR reads. The table lists hundreds of thousands of distinct CDR3 sequences, about a sixth of them singletons. The sample holds a few counts of this clonotype. The CDR3 is made up of 14 amino acids. Germline assignment: CDR1 LGHNA and CDR2 YNFKEQ. The V and J ends lost 2 bases and 4 bases respectively, with 11 bases between them. The material was PBMCs from blood, obtained about 12 days after vaccination. This TCR came from a man aged 50-60 years who received an inactivated influenza vaccine. The chain has TRBV4-2 and TRBJ1-2; possibly TRBD1 for D (6 bases). The CDR3 DNA reads as TGTGCCAGCAGCCAAAGGGGGGGGGGCTATGGCTACACCTTC. Translation: CASSQRGGGYGYTF.